Listed below are T cell receptor beta chains from one sample, sequenced in a study of molecular identifiers for immune sequencing clone quantification. MiXCR was run by TCRdb on the PCR reads, yielding one entry per CDR3 protein. The table shows over 50,000 distinct CDR3 sequences, with around 34% occurring only once. Sequences were obtained from naive CD8+ T cells from blood, with Jurkat cell RNA spiked in. These receptors originate from a human donor in good health. Some libraries in this study had Jurkat cell RNA spiked in. The CDR3 runs from the conserved cysteine through the conserved F or W. The order of the fields is CDR3 DNA, CDR3 protein, clone size, J gene, D gene, V gene. A D gene is named only where the DNA matches it firmly. A row's size may be missing; if present it is once, few, many or a size class.

TGTGCCGGCAGCTTAGACAGTGGACAGGGCTGGTGGACCCAGTACTTC CAGSLDSGQGWWTQYF . TRBJ2-5 TRBD1 TRBV7-9
TGTGCCAGTAGTATTTCGACAGGTCTTGATTCACCCCTCCACTTT CASSISTGLDSPLHF many TRBJ1-6 . TRBV19
TGTGCCAGCAGCTCACCTGCCCGGGAAGCTTTCTTT CASSSPAREAFF many TRBJ1-1 . TRBV5-4
TGTGCCAGCAGTTTAACTAGCAAGGCCACCTACAATGAGCAGTTCTTC CASSLTSKATYNEQFF many TRBJ2-1 . TRBV27
TGTGCCAGCAGTTTATTCCCCTCCGGGCTCTATGGCTACACCTTC CASSLFPSGLYGYTF . TRBJ1-2 . TRBV28
TGTGCCAGCAGTTTATGGGGGAGCTCTGGAAACACCATATATTTT CASSLWGSSGNTIYF once TRBJ1-3 . TRBV28
TGTGCCAGCAGTCTTCACTACGAGCAGTACTTC CASSLHYEQYF few TRBJ2-7 . TRBV6-2/TRBV6-3
TGTGCCAGCAGCTTAAGGGGCAGAGAATACTCTGGGGCCAACGTCCTGACTTTC CASSLRGREYSGANVLTF . TRBJ2-6 . TRBV7-2
TGTGCCAGTAGTATTAGGACTAGCGGGAAACCAGATACGCAGTATTTT CASSIRTSGKPDTQYF . TRBJ2-3 TRBD2 TRBV19
TGTGCCAGCAGCTTGGGGGGCCTGTCCTACAATGAGCAGTTCTTC CASSLGGLSYNEQFF few TRBJ2-1 . TRBV5-6